Detailed here is one T cell receptor beta chain. The target antigen is unknown. The data derive from a study of cytomegalovirus exposure and HLA in healthy donors. Study at large: Around 85 million unique TCR sequences came from HLA-typed donors in an early release. Whole-study findings and limits: As a later analysis showed, a missense DCLRE1C variant was linked to trimming of TCR beta V- and J-genes.

The CDR3 sequence is 14 residues long. The germline gives CDR1 SGHNT, CDR2 YENEEA. With 0 bases removed from V and 9 bases from J, the gap between germline ends came to 14 bases. This PCR relied on a set of 60 Vbeta primers and 13 Jbeta primers. The protocol was immunoSEQ multiplex PCR, while the TCRdb copy is restricted to in-frame clones and leaves out a portion. The table lists 150,000 to 200,000 clones, approximately 80% of them singletons. The chain recombines TRBV11-3 with TRBJ1-1; D is possibly TRBD1 (6 bases). The receptor's source is a woman between 45 and 60 years old in good health and CMV-seropositive. Sequences were obtained from PBMCs. The chain's CDR3 is CASSLDLGQGKAFF. CDR3 in DNA: TGTGCCAGCAGCTTAGATCTCGGCCAGGGGAAAGCTTTCTTT.